The 30 T cell receptor beta chains in this list originate from one sample, sequenced in a study of T cell responses to AZD1222 COVID-19 vaccine. The assay was immunoSEQ multiplex PCR, and TCRdb's table has in-frame clones only and misses some. The sample lists 120,000 to 150,000 clones; over 80% were seen once. Sequenced here: peripheral blood, sampled on day 0 of MenACWY control vaccination. These receptors all stem from an adult in good health.

The chain links TRBV15 to TRBJ1-1, with D maybe TRBD1 (6 bases). Deletions cut 0 bases from V and 3 bases from J, with 17 bases between. The length of the CDR3 is 17 residues. Germline lookup yields CDR1 LNHNV and CDR2 YYDKDF (reference sequence). The CDR3 coding sequence is TGTGCCACCAGCAGAGATTCACCAGGGAGGGGGGACACTGAAGCTTTCTTT. Its translation: CATSRDSPGRGDTEAFF.

The rearrangement links TRBV27 to TRBJ2-3; D is unresolved. The germline CDR1 and CDR2 sequences are MNHEY and SMNVEV (reference sequence). V was cut by 4 bases and J by 8 bases, with 19 bases left in between. The CDR3 length is 15 residues. CDR3 in amino acids: CASSSGFNLMGTQYF. The CDR3 DNA reads as TGTGCCAGCAGTTCCGGTTTCAATCTGATGGGTACGCAGTATTTT.

This chain links TRBV7-6 with TRBJ1-6; D uncertain. This CDR3 comprises 15 residues. Trimming stripped 0 bases from V and 7 bases from J, with 10 bases between. CDR1 and CDR2 from the germline V gene are SGHVS and FNYEAQ. DNA for the CDR3: TGTGCCAGCAGCTTAGCAGGTCAGATGAATTCACCCCTCCACTTT. Translation gives CASSLAGQMNSPLHF.

CDR3 loop: CASSYSTLNSYNEQFF. Written as DNA, the CDR3 is TGTGCCAGCAGTTACTCGACCCTAAACTCCTACAATGAGCAGTTCTTC. The V and J genes are TRBV6-5 and TRBJ2-1; D remains ambiguous. The length of the CDR3 is 16 residues. The V and J ends lost 0 bases and 0 bases respectively, with 9 bases between them. CDR1 and CDR2 from the germline V gene are MNHEY and SVGAGI.

The chain has TRBV4-1 and TRBJ1-1; D is unclear. The CDR3 sequence is 14 residues long. V was shortened by 4 bases and J by 1 base, with 10 bases between the two germline ends. From germline, CDR1 is MGHRA and CDR2 YSYEKL. CDR3 DNA: TGCGCCAGCAGCCCAGAACAGACGAACACTGAAGCTTTCTTT. Amino acid sequence: CASSPEQTNTEAFF.

The CDR3 coding sequence is TGCGCCAGCAGCCCGGGGCCCTTTTCCCCTACTAATGAAAAACTGTTTTTT. It codes for CASSPGPFSPTNEKLFF. V gene TRBV4-1 combines with J gene TRBJ1-4; D is perhaps TRBD1 (5 bases). The length of the CDR3 is 17 residues. V gave up 4 bases and J gave up 2 bases, with 17 bases separating them. The germline V gene has CDR1 MGHRA and CDR2 YSYEKL.

The chain is built from TRBV5-1 and TRBJ1-1; D gene unclear. Germline loops: CDR1 SGHRS, CDR2 YFSETQ. The CDR3 is 15 residues long. Trimming took off 2 bases at V and 2 bases at J, with 13 bases between the two ends. The CDR3 loop is CASSFSTGINTEAFF. DNA for the CDR3: TGCGCCAGCAGCTTTTCAACGGGGATAAACACTGAAGCTTTCTTT.

The chain employs TRBV7-3 and TRBJ1-1; unclear D gene. CDR1 is SGHTA and CDR2 is FQGTGA in the germline V gene. CDR3 size: 13 residues. Trimming took off 1 base at V and 0 bases at J, with 3 bases between the two ends. This CDR3 reads CASSLRMNTEAFF. The CDR3 DNA reads TGTGCCAGCAGCTTAAGGATGAACACTGAAGCTTTCTTT.

V gene TRBV28 combines with J gene TRBJ1-6; D is perhaps TRBD1 (6 bases). Germline V gene data show CDR1 as MDHEN and CDR2 as SYDVKM. This CDR3 has 15 amino acids. The ends were cut back, 5 bases at V and 9 bases at J, with 17 bases in the middle. The CDR3 loop reads CASSQTRGLGSPLHF. The CDR3 DNA sequence: TGTGCCAGCAGTCAGACTAGGGGGTTAGGTTCACCCCTCCACTTT.

The chain carries TRBV28 and TRBJ2-3; D is unclear. This CDR3 has 16 residues. Germline-derived CDR1 and CDR2 are MDHEN and SYDVKM. V gave up 4 bases and J gave up 0 bases, with 14 bases separating them. The DNA of the CDR3 is TGTGCCAGCAGTTCCGCAGGAGCCGGTAGCACAGATACGCAGTATTTT. Its translation: CASSSAGAGSTDTQYF.

This rearrangement joins TRBV2 to TRBJ1-5; D call uncertain. The CDR3 totals 15 residues. Germline-derived CDR1 and CDR2 are SNHLY and FYNNEI. Trimming took 5 bases from V and 1 from J, leaving 12 bases between them. CDR3 protein: CASSSRSGSNQPQHF. In nucleotides, the CDR3 is TGTGCCAGCAGTTCACGTAGTGGGAGCAATCAGCCCCAGCATTTT.

This clone has just one count. V gene TRBV11-2 combines with J gene TRBJ2-7; possible D gene TRBD1, 7 bases. CDR1 SGHAT and CDR2 FQNNGV come from the germline V gene. The CDR3 sequence is 16 residues long. V was trimmed by 5 bases and J by 3 bases, leaving 20 bases between them. Written as DNA, the CDR3 is TGTGCCAGCAGCCCGTTGAGCAGACAGGGAGGCTACGAGCAGTACTTC. Encoded protein: CASSPLSRQGGYEQYF.

The chain employs TRBV7-8 and TRBJ1-4; 8 bases are shared with TRBD1. V shed 10 bases and J 5 bases; nucleotides not matched to a gene: 6. The germline V gene encodes CDR1 SGHVS and CDR2 FQNEAQ. This CDR3 has 13 residues. In DNA form, the CDR3 reads TGTGCCACCCAGGGACAGGCAAATGAAAAACTGTTTTTT. Protein product: CATQGQANEKLFF.

This chain links TRBV6-5 with TRBJ2-5; 14 bases agree with TRBD2. CDR1 is MNHEY and CDR2 is SVGAGI in the germline V gene. CDR3 length equals 14 residues. The V segment lost 6 bases and the J segment 4 bases; nucleotides outside the gene matches: 1. The CDR3 loop is CASRTSGRVETQYF. The DNA for the CDR3 is TGTGCCAGCAGGACTAGCGGGAGGGTAGAGACCCAGTACTTC.

This clone was detected a few times. The chain recombines TRBV9 with TRBJ2-7; possibly TRBD1 for D (8 bases). This CDR3 comprises 14 residues. Per the germline V gene, CDR1 is SGDLS and CDR2 is YYNGEE. Trimming cost V 3 bases and J 2 bases, with 12 bases left between them. CDR3 in amino acids: CASSGTGTTYEQYF. For the CDR3, the DNA is TGTGCCAGCAGCGGGACAGGGACTACCTACGAGCAGTACTTC.

This chain joins TRBV5-1 and TRBJ1-3, with D perhaps TRBD1 (5 bases). The V and J ends lost 0 bases and 4 bases respectively, with 8 bases between them. The CDR3 runs 14 residues. From germline, CDR1 is SGHRS and CDR2 YFSETQ. The CDR3 nucleotides read TGCGCCAGCAGCTTGGAGGGACCCGGAAACACCATATATTTT. Translated, it gives CASSLEGPGNTIYF.

The chain uses TRBV6-4 and TRBJ1-1; perhaps TRBD1 as D (5 bases). The ends were cut back, 1 base at V and 6 bases at J, with 9 bases in the middle. CDR3 length: 13 residues. Germline V gene lookup returns CDR1 MRHNA and CDR2 SNTAGT. The CDR3 is CASSDWKGSEAFF. The CDR3, as DNA: TGTGCCAGCAGTGACTGGAAGGGGTCTGAAGCTTTCTTT.

V usage is TRBV15 and J usage is TRBJ1-5; possibly TRBD1 for D (5 bases). Trimming left V 0 bases short and J 0 bases short, with 18 bases between. CDR1 and CDR2 (germline): LNHNV, YYDKDF (reference sequence). This CDR3 comprises 19 residues. The CDR3 coding sequence is TGTGCCACCAGCAGAGATCAGGGACTGGCGGTTTATAGCAATCAGCCCCAGCATTTT. It translates to CATSRDQGLAVYSNQPQHF.

As for this clone: Other DNA sequences in this sample translate to the same CDR3. The chain joins TRBV5-4 to TRBJ1-4, with no clear D. V lost 0 bases to trimming and J lost 1 base, with 1 base between them. The CDR3 consists of 13 residues. Germline CDR1 and CDR2: SGHNT and YYREEE (reference sequence). The CDR3 nucleotides read TGTGCCAGCAGCTTGGGAACTAATGAAAAACTGTTTTTT. This gives the protein CASSLGTNEKLFF.

The genes are TRBV27 and TRBJ1-6; D gene ambiguous. This CDR3 is built from 14 residues. Germline CDR1 reads MNHEY; CDR2 reads SMNVEV (reference sequence). Trimming cost V 2 bases and J 8 bases, with 10 bases left between them. CDR3 protein: CASSLDQNYSPLHF. The CDR3, as DNA: TGTGCCAGCAGTTTAGACCAGAACTATTCACCCCTCCACTTT.

The genes are TRBV12-5 and TRBJ1-5; D call uncertain. V gave up 8 bases and J gave up 0 bases, with 8 bases separating them. The CDR3 loop spans 13 amino acids. Germline CDR1 reads LGHNT; CDR2 reads FRNRAP. CDR3 DNA sequence: TGTGCTAGTAGTGGGTATAGCAATCAGCCCCAGCATTTT. Encoded protein: CASSGYSNQPQHF.

The chain has TRBV5-1 and TRBJ2-5; D may be TRBD2 (5 bases). Germline V gene data show CDR1 as SGHRS and CDR2 as YFSETQ. Trimming took off 3 bases at V and 1 base at J, with 10 bases between the two ends. This CDR3 is 14 amino acids long. DNA of the CDR3: TGCGCCAGCAGCTCCGGAGGAGGCCAAGAGACCCAGTACTTC. This sequence encodes CASSSGGGQETQYF.

This clone was found once. This rearrangement joins TRBV27 to TRBJ2-2, with TRBD2 matching over 11 bases. Germline values: CDR1 MNHEY, CDR2 SMNVEV (reference sequence). This CDR3 is built from 15 residues. V was pared by 10 bases and J by 5 bases, with 9 bases of the junction left unmatched. The CDR3 here is CATGRGLADTGELFF. The CDR3 DNA reads as TGTGCCACCGGCAGGGGACTAGCGGATACCGGGGAGCTGTTTTTT.

A single count supports this clone. This chain links TRBV7-9 with TRBJ1-4, with D perhaps TRBD1 (6 bases). This CDR3 comprises 14 residues. Per the germline V gene, CDR1 is SEHNR and CDR2 is FQNEAQ (reference sequence). Trimming took off 4 bases at V and 7 bases at J, with 13 bases between the two ends. CDR3 residues: CASSSWGAFEKLFF. In DNA form, the CDR3 reads TGTGCCAGCAGCTCGTGGGGGGCGTTTGAAAAACTGTTTTTT.

The V call is TRBV19, the J call TRBJ2-7; D may be TRBD1 (6 bases). This CDR3 is 14 amino acids long. V was trimmed by 7 bases and J by 5 bases, leaving 18 bases between them. CDR1 and CDR2 from the germline V gene are LNHDA and SQIVND (reference sequence). CDR3 loop: CASNQGLEANEQYF. For the CDR3, the DNA is TGTGCCAGTAATCAGGGGCTGGAAGCCAACGAGCAGTACTTC.

This chain connects TRBV5-1 to TRBJ2-1, with 11 bases lining up with TRBD2. The CDR3 contains 16 residues. CDR1 SGHRS and CDR2 YFSETQ come from the germline V gene. Germline trimming cut 4 bases from V and 5 bases from J; bases unmatched to any gene: 8. The CDR3 reads CASSPGTSGFHNEQFF. CDR3 DNA: TGCGCCAGCAGCCCCGGGACTAGCGGATTTCACAATGAGCAGTTCTTC. The full variable domain, rest sourced from reference TRBV5-1 and TRBJ2-1, is KAGVTQTPRYLIKTRGQQVTLSCSPISGHRSVSWYQQTPGQGLQFLFEYFSETQRNKGNFPGRFSGRQFSNSRSEMNVSTLELGDSALYLCASSPGTSGFHNEQFFGPGTRLTVL.

The chain combines TRBV20-1 with TRBJ2-3; D unresolved. The germline V and J ends were trimmed by 3 bases and 1 base, with 14 bases remaining between them. The V gene's germline CDR1 is DFQATT and CDR2 SNEGSKA (reference sequence). The CDR3 consists of 15 residues. The CDR3 region has the DNA TGCAGTGCTAGTCTCCTCAAACCTCGCACAGATACGCAGTATTTT. This translates into CSASLLKPRTDTQYF.

This clone appeared once. This chain links TRBV3-1 (or the pseudogene TRBV3-2) with TRBJ1-2; D is unclear. Germline V lookup: CDR1 LGHDT, CDR2 YNNKEL (reference sequence). The V end was cut by 3 bases, the J end by 4 bases, with 12 bases between. The CDR3 sequence is 14 residues long. CDR3 protein: CASSHPTVFYGYTF. In nucleotides, the CDR3 is TGTGCCAGCAGCCACCCGACCGTATTCTATGGCTACACCTTC.

The rearrangement links TRBV28 to TRBJ2-7; D may be TRBD1 or TRBD2 (5 bases each). Germline-derived CDR1 and CDR2 are MDHEN and SYDVKM. This CDR3 is built from 14 residues. V shed 5 bases and J shed 3 bases, with 14 bases lying between them. The CDR3 region is CASSGGPPNYEQYF. The DNA of the CDR3 is TGTGCCAGCAGTGGGGGTCCCCCAAACTACGAGCAGTACTTC.

The table lists this clone with a count of one. CDR3 amino acids: CASSIRTGNTEAFF. The CDR3 nucleotides are TGTGCCAGCAGCATACGTACAGGGAACACTGAAGCTTTCTTT. V and J are TRBV11-2 and TRBJ1-1; D perhaps matches TRBD1 (5 bases). CDR1 is SGHAT, CDR2 FQNNGV, per germline. This CDR3 is 14 amino acids long. Trimming took 5 bases from V and 1 from J, leaving 11 bases between them.